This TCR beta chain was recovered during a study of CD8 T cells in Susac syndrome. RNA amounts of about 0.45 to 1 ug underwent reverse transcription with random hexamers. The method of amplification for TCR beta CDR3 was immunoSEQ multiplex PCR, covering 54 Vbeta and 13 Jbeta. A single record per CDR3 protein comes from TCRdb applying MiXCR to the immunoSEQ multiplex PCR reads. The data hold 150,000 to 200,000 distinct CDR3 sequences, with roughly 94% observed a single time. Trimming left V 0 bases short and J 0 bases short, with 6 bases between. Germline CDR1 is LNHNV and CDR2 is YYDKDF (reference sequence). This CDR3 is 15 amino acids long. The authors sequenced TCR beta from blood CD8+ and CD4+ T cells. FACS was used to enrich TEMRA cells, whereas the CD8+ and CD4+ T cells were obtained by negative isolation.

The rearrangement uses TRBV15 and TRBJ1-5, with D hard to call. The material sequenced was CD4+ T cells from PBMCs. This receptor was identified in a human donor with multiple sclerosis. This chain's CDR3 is CATSRDPSSNQPQHF. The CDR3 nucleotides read TGTGCCACCAGCAGAGATCCATCTAGCAATCAGCCCCAGCATTTT.